This TCR beta chain was observed in a study of blood T cells in healthy people across ages. It was with a sample-barcoded 5' primer and a J-beta primer mix that a second PCR of about 7 to 12 cycles was run. TCRdb redid the calling of the 5' RACE reads with MiXCR, one entry per CDR3 protein. This table holds 660,000 or so distinct CDR3 sequences, under 65% found once. With 1 base removed from V and 2 bases from J, the gap between germline ends came to 14 bases. CDR1 DFQATT and CDR2 SNEGSKA come from the germline V gene (reference sequence). The CDR3 runs to 15 residues. There are a few counts of this clonotype.

The rearrangement uses TRBV20-1 and TRBJ2-5; no clear D. The source of this sequence is a man aged 60-69 years in good health. The sample taken for sequencing was blood. In DNA form, the CDR3 reads TGCAGTGCTAGAGGCACTCCCTCTGGGCAAGAGACCCAGTACTTC. Amino acids: CSARGTPSGQETQYF.